This TCR beta chain was observed in a study of blood T cell repertoires in COVID-19. Study details: COVID-19 samples from acute and convalescent phases originated in the United States, Italy and Spain.

Trimming pared 7 bases from V and 2 bases from J, leaving 12 bases between. Germline V gene sequence: CDR1 SGDLS, CDR2 YYNGEE. This CDR3 region has 13 residues. As originally analysed: Researchers report that nucleated cell counts were estimated from reference gene primer amplification. The table came from immunoSEQ multiplex PCR; TCRdb's copy has only in-frame clones and leaves some out. V and J calls plus clone size are reproduced from that table; the DNA served to infer D and trimming. The sample holds roughly 99,000 clones, about 90% seen once. This clone was recorded only once. This receptor was taken from a woman in her 30s with acute or convalescent COVID-19. Material for sequencing was peripheral blood. This rearrangement joins TRBV9 to TRBJ1-1; a possible D gene is TRBD1 (5 bases). CDR3 region: CASGGLRNTEAFF. CDR3 coding DNA: TGTGCCAGCGGGGGACTTCGAAACACTGAAGCTTTCTTT.